The T cell receptor (beta chain) described here comes from a study of T cell responses to AZD1222 COVID-19 vaccine. The study's findings and limits: Possibly, clonal diversity was underestimated; donors were largely white British and included more females. Spike-wide vaccine-associated CD4 TCRs dominated at 160-218 and 743-854. Repertoires were sampled only after the peak T cell response.

In germline, CDR1 is SGHVS, CDR2 FNYEAQ. The length of the CDR3 is 15 residues. Trimming at V came to 3 bases and at J to 0 bases, leaving 1 base not matched to a gene. Sequencing was performed with immunoSEQ multiplex PCR; in TCRdb, only in-frame clones are kept and a portion is missing. This table has 75,000 to 100,000 clones, 92% appearing once. With regard to this clone: Antigen: not known.

The TCR originated in an adult who received the AZD1222 COVID-19 vaccine. The gene calls are TRBV7-6 and TRBJ2-3, with TRBD2 matching over 9 bases. The material sequenced was peripheral blood, taken 28 days after the second AZD1222 dose. CDR3 sequence reads: CASSFSGGSTDTQYF. The DNA for the CDR3 is TGTGCCAGCAGCTTTAGCGGGGGTAGCACAGATACGCAGTATTTT.